Presented here are 27 T cell receptor beta chains from one specimen sequenced in a study of T cell changes during pregnancy in multiple sclerosis (dated by TCRdb to the late 2010s). Libraries were made using the immunoSEQ multiplex PCR assay. Imported from immuneACCESS, the table was reduced by TCRdb to in-frame sequences with V and J called. These copies leave out some clones; in studies compared against another copy, an unresolved V gene accounts for under half, and the cause of the remainder is not known. This sample has 40,000 to 60,000 clones in its table, and 92% of those were observed once. Clones ranked in the top ten supply about 0.6% of the sample. The starting material was CD4+ T cells from peripheral blood mononuclear cells, obtained after pregnancy. The origin of the receptors is a female donor with multiple sclerosis, enrolled in a pregnancy study.

This clone was detected only once. The V gene is TRBV15, the J gene TRBJ2-1; 7 bases map to TRBD2. V dropped 4 bases and J dropped 4; count of bases not matched to a gene: 4. The CDR3 length is 14 residues. Germline loops: CDR1 LNHNV, CDR2 YYDKDF (reference sequence). As DNA, the CDR3 is TGTGCCACCAGCACAGGGACTATATACAATGAGCAGTTCTTC. Its protein product is CATSTGTIYNEQFF.

This sequence joins TRBV5-4 and TRBJ2-1; 9 nucleotides align to TRBD2. The CDR3 is 15 amino acids. V gave up 7 bases and J gave up 7 bases; unmatched junction bases: 12. The germline V gene has CDR1 SGHNT and CDR2 YYREEE (reference sequence). DNA for the CDR3: TGTGCCAGCGCCCCGAGAGCGGGAGGTTATAATGAGCAGTTCTTC. It yields the protein CASAPRAGGYNEQFF.

The genes are TRBV4-1 and TRBJ2-2; 7 nucleotides agree with TRBD2. The CDR3 spans 16 residues. The ends lost 1 base at V and 1 base at J; junction bases unmatched: 3. In germline, CDR1 is MGHRA, CDR2 YSYEKL. The CDR3 here is CASSQGEGKNTGELFF. CDR3 in DNA: TGCGCCAGCAGCCAAGGGGAGGGAAAGAACACCGGGGAGCTGTTTTTT.

J is TRBJ1-1 and V is TRBV2, with D possibly TRBD1 on 6 matching bases. Germline lookup yields CDR1 SNHLY and CDR2 FYNNEI. The CDR3 consists of 15 residues. V was cut by 5 bases and J by 1 base, with 14 bases left in between. The CDR3 coding sequence is TGTGCCAGCAGTCCACTGAGGGGGAGGAACACTGAAGCTTTCTTT. Its protein product is CASSPLRGRNTEAFF.

The CDR3 loop reads CASSQVFTGVQETQYF. The CDR3 DNA is TGCGCCAGCAGCCAAGTATTTACAGGGGTGCAAGAGACCCAGTACTTC. The chain uses TRBV4-3 and TRBJ2-5, with TRBD1 identical over 7 bases. The V segment lost 1 base and the J segment 2 bases; nucleotides outside the gene matches: 7. The CDR3 covers 16 residues. In germline, CDR1 is LGHNA, CDR2 YSLEER.

The V and J genes are TRBV6-4 and TRBJ1-1, with a weak D call TRBD1 (6 bases). V lost 6 bases and J lost 6, with 23 bases in between. Germline CDR1 reads MRHNA; CDR2 reads SNTAGT. The CDR3 loop spans 16 amino acids. CDR3 sequence (DNA): TGTGCCAGCAGCGATCCGGGACACAAAATGGGCGCTGAAGCTTTCTTT. Translation: CASSDPGHKMGAEAFF.

The chain has TRBV6-6 and TRBJ1-5; D possibly corresponds to TRBD1 (5 bases). The CDR3 has 15 amino acids. With 6 bases removed from V and 0 bases from J, the gap between germline ends came to 12 bases. CDR1 MNHNY and CDR2 SVGAGI come from the germline V gene (reference sequence). The CDR3 here is CASRIREYSNQPQHF. CDR3 DNA: TGTGCCAGCAGGATCAGGGAATATAGCAATCAGCCCCAGCATTTT.

The chain employs TRBV7-2 and TRBJ2-1; D might be TRBD1 (6 bases). From germline, CDR1 is SGHTA and CDR2 FQGNSA. The CDR3 contains 14 residues. V was pared by 5 bases and J by 7 bases, with 15 bases between. The CDR3 is CASSLRGYLNEQFF. The CDR3 nucleotides read TGTGCCAGCAGCCTCAGGGGCTATCTAAATGAGCAGTTCTTC.

This clone is a singleton in its sample. The chain couples TRBV19 to TRBJ2-1; D gene uncertain. This CDR3 spans 12 amino acids. Germline V CDR1 and CDR2: LNHDA, SQIVND (reference sequence). Trimming shortened V by 0 bases and J by 7 bases, and 4 bases separated the two germline ends. The CDR3 region is CASSIDRNEQFF. The CDR3 DNA reads TGTGCCAGTAGTATAGATCGGAATGAGCAGTTCTTC.

The CDR3 here is CASSPGLADSYEQYF. The CDR3 region has the DNA TGCGCCAGCAGCCCAGGACTAGCGGACTCCTACGAGCAGTACTTC. V usage is TRBV5-1 and J usage is TRBJ2-7; TRBD2 agrees at 10 bases. The CDR3 sequence is 15 residues long. Germline CDR1 SGHRS, CDR2 YFSETQ. V gave up 4 bases and J gave up 0 bases; unmatched junction bases: 4. Full variable domain (remainder filled in from reference TRBV5-1 and TRBJ2-7): KAGVTQTPRYLIKTRGQQVTLSCSPISGHRSVSWYQQTPGQGLQFLFEYFSETQRNKGNFPGRFSGRQFSNSRSEMNVSTLELGDSALYLCASSPGLADSYEQYFGPGTRLTVT.

The chain is built from TRBV28 and TRBJ1-4; 7 nucleotides line up with TRBD1. The CDR3 contains 15 residues. Germline trimming cut 2 bases from V and 4 bases from J; bases unmatched to any gene: 4. Germline lookup yields CDR1 MDHEN and CDR2 SYDVKM. The CDR3 here is CASSLPGQNNEKLFF. The CDR3 nucleotides are TGTGCCAGCAGTTTACCGGGACAGAATAATGAAAAACTGTTTTTT.

The chain is built from TRBV19 and TRBJ2-1; 8 bases map to TRBD1. J was trimmed by 7 bases and V by 8 bases; bases with no gene match: 4. CDR1 is LNHDA, CDR2 SQIVND, per germline (reference sequence). This CDR3 has 12 amino acids. Here the CDR3 reads CASGDRQNEQFF. CDR3 nucleotide sequence: TGTGCCAGTGGGGACAGGCAGAATGAGCAGTTCTTC.

J is TRBJ1-3 and V is TRBV6-5, with D perhaps TRBD1 (6 bases). The V end was cut by 5 bases, the J end by 0 bases, with 11 bases between. The CDR3 covers 15 residues. The germline V gene encodes CDR1 MNHEY and CDR2 SVGAGI. The CDR3 DNA reads TGTGCCAGCAGTCCGACAGGCTACTCTGGAAACACCATATATTTT. Translating gives CASSPTGYSGNTIYF.

V usage is TRBV9 and J usage is TRBJ2-7; D might be TRBD1 (6 bases). Trimming took off 3 bases at V and 5 bases at J, with 12 bases between the two ends. This CDR3 region has 13 residues. CDR1 is SGDLS and CDR2 is YYNGEE in the germline V gene. CDR3 residues: CASSGRGRDEQYF. The CDR3 bases are TGTGCCAGCAGCGGCAGGGGTAGGGACGAGCAGTACTTC.

V gene TRBV14 combines with J gene TRBJ1-3; TRBD1 matches 11 bases. Germline lookup yields CDR1 SGHDN and CDR2 FVKESK. The CDR3 is 15 residues long. Germline trimming cut 4 bases from V and 3 bases from J; bases unmatched to any gene: 2. For the CDR3, the DNA is TGTGCCAGCAGCCGGACAGGGGGCCTTGGAAACACCATATATTTT. It specifies CASSRTGGLGNTIYF. The variable domain in full, completed from reference TRBV14 and TRBJ1-3, reads EAGVTQFPSHSVIEKGQTVTLRCDPISGHDNLYWYRRVMGKEIKFLLHFVKESKQDESGMPNNRFLAERTGGTYSTLKVQPAELEDSGVYFCASSRTGGLGNTIYFGEGSWLTVV.

The chain couples TRBV19 to TRBJ2-1; maybe TRBD2 (5 bases). Germline values: CDR1 LNHDA, CDR2 SQIVND (reference sequence). V was pared by 2 bases and J by 7 bases, with 12 bases between. The CDR3 contains 14 residues. CDR3 protein: CASSISGGVNEQFF. CDR3 sequence (DNA): TGTGCCAGTAGTATAAGCGGAGGAGTGAATGAGCAGTTCTTC. Full variable domain (outside the CDR3, taken from reference TRBV19 and TRBJ2-1): DGGITQSPKYLFRKEGQNVTLSCEQNLNHDAMYWYRQDPGQGLRLIYYSQIVNDFQKGDIAEGYSVSREKKESFPLTVTSAQKNPTAFYLCASSISGGVNEQFFGPGTRLTVL.

The chain combines TRBV7-8 with TRBJ2-3; D possibly corresponds to TRBD1 (5 bases). The germline gives CDR1 SGHVS, CDR2 FQNEAQ. This CDR3 has 17 residues. Trimming stripped 4 bases from V and 4 bases from J, with 21 bases between. CDR3 coding DNA: TGTGCCAGCAGCTCAAGAGGATTCGGGCAGGGCTCAGATACGCAGTATTTT. Amino acid sequence: CASSSRGFGQGSDTQYF.

The chain has TRBV27 and TRBJ1-1, with D perhaps TRBD1 (6 bases). Germline CDR1 and CDR2: MNHEY and SMNVEV (reference sequence). Trimming took 4 bases from V and 6 from J, leaving 15 bases between them. The CDR3 sequence is 14 residues long. CDR3 amino acids: CASSSTGNAAEAFF. CDR3 coding DNA: TGTGCCAGCAGTTCAACAGGGAACGCGGCTGAAGCTTTCTTT.

V and J are TRBV9 and TRBJ2-7, with TRBD1 as a possible D gene (5 bases). V was shortened by 0 bases and J by 7 bases, with 14 bases between the two germline ends. This CDR3 contains 14 residues. The germline V gene encodes CDR1 SGDLS and CDR2 YYNGEE. The CDR3 coding sequence is TGTGCCAGCAGCGTAGGAACAGGTCTAGGGGAGCAGTACTTC. It translates to CASSVGTGLGEQYF.

This chain links TRBV9 with TRBJ2-2; no clear D. Trimming shortened V by 0 bases and J by 6 bases, and 9 bases separated the two germline ends. Germline lookup yields CDR1 SGDLS and CDR2 YYNGEE. The CDR3 totals 14 residues. The DNA for the CDR3 is TGTGCCAGCAGCGTAGCAGTGGTTGCCGGGGAGCTGTTTTTT. This encodes CASSVAVVAGELFF.

The chain combines TRBV6-6 with TRBJ2-2; D may be TRBD2 (5 bases). Germline V gives CDR1 MNHNY, CDR2 SVGAGI (reference sequence). V lost 7 bases and J 6 bases, leaving 12 bases between the germline ends. This CDR3 region has 13 residues. In DNA form, the CDR3 reads TGTGCCAGCACGCGAGGGTCCCCCGGGGAGCTGTTTTTT. It codes for CASTRGSPGELFF.

CDR3 coding DNA: TGTGCCAGCAGCTTCACCGGGACTAGGGTCCTGAATGAGCAGTTCTTC. Its translation: CASSFTGTRVLNEQFF. The chain carries TRBV7-3 and TRBJ2-1, with 8 bases matching TRBD2. Germline loops: CDR1 SGHTA, CDR2 FQGTGA. V lost 3 bases to trimming and J lost 7 bases; unmatched junction nucleotides: 11. This CDR3 has 16 amino acids.

The chain uses TRBV7-9 and TRBJ2-4; possibly TRBD1 for D (6 bases). The V gene lost 5 bases and the J gene lost 6 bases, with 11 bases spanning the gap. The germline V gene encodes CDR1 SEHNR and CDR2 FQNEAQ (reference sequence). The CDR3 sequence is 13 residues long. The CDR3 region has the DNA TGTGCCAGCAGCGCCATACAGGGAAACATTCAGTACTTC. Translating gives CASSAIQGNIQYF.

V is TRBV11-3 and J is TRBJ1-2; 8 nucleotides agree with TRBD1. With 1 base clipped from V and 6 bases from J, the junction kept 4 bases outside the gene matches. This CDR3 is 14 amino acids long. Germline CDR1 is SGHNT and CDR2 is YENEEA. CDR3 region: CASSLGQGLHGYTF. CDR3 nucleotides: TGTGCCAGCAGCTTAGGACAGGGGCTTCATGGCTACACCTTC.

The chain carries TRBV25-1 and TRBJ2-1; the D is unclear. Per the germline V gene, CDR1 is MGHDK and CDR2 is SYGVNS. The length of the CDR3 is 16 residues. Trimming took 3 bases from V and 0 from J, leaving 12 bases between them. The DNA for the CDR3 is TGTGCCAGCAGTGACCCAGGCGTCTACTCCTACAATGAGCAGTTCTTC. Residues: CASSDPGVYSYNEQFF.

The chain uses TRBV29-1 and TRBJ2-1; TRBD2 agrees at 8 bases. The ends lost 4 bases at V and 5 bases at J; junction bases unmatched: 7. The CDR3 is made up of 14 amino acids. Germline CDR1 and CDR2: SQVTM and ANQGSEA. The DNA of the CDR3 is TGCAGCGTTGGTGCGGGAGGAGCGAACAATGAGCAGTTCTTC. It translates to CSVGAGGANNEQFF.

This chain uses TRBV4-2 with TRBJ1-3, with a tentative D call TRBD1 (6 bases). The CDR3 covers 15 residues. Looked up from germline, CDR1 is LGHNA and CDR2 is YNFKEQ. Trimming cost V 1 base and J 0 bases, with 7 bases left between them. CDR3 bases: TGTGCCAGCAGCCAAGCAGGGGTCTCTGGAAACACCATATATTTT. Its translation: CASSQAGVSGNTIYF.